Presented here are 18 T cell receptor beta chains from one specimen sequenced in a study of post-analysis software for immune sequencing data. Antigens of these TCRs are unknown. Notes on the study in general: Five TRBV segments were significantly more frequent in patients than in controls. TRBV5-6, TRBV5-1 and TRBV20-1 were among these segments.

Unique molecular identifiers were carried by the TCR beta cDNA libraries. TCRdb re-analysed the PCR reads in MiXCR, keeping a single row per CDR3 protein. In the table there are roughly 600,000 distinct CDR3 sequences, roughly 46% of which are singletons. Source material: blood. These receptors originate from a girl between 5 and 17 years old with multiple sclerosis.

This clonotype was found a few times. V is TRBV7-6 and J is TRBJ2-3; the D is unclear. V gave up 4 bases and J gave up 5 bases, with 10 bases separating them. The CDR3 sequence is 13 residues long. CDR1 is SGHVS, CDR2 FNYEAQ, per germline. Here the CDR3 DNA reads TGTGCCAGCAGCTCCTATCGGGTAGATACGCAGTATTTT. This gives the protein CASSSYRVDTQYF.

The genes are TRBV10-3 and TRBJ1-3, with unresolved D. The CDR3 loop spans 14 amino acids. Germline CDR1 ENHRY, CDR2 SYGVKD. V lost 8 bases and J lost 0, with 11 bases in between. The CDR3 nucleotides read TGTGCCATCTTAGCCAGGTCCTCTGGAAACACCATATATTTT. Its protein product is CAILARSSGNTIYF.

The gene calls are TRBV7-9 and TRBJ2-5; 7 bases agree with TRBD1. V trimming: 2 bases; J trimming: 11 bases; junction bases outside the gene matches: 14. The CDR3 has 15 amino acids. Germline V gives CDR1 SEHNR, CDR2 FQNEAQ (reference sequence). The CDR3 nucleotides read TGTGCCAGCAGCTTAACTCAGGGGGATATCTACAAGCAGTACTTC. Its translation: CASSLTQGDIYKQYF.

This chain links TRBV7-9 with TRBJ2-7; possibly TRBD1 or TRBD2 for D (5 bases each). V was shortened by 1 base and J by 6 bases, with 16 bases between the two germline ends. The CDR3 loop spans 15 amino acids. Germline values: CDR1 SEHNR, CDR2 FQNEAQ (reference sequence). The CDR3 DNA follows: TGTGCCAGCAGCTTAGATTTGGGCTGGGACGGCGAGCAGTACTTC. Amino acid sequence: CASSLDLGWDGEQYF.

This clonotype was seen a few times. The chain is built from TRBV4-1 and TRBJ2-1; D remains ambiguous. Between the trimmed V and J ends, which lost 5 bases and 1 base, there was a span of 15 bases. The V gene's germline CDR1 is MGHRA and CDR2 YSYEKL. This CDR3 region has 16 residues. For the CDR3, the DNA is TGCGCCAGCAGCTTGATTGCGACATTATCCTACAATGAGCAGTTCTTC. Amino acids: CASSLIATLSYNEQFF.

CDR3 in DNA: TGCGCCAGCAGCCAAGTTCGGGGGACGGGGGCCTACGAGCAGTACTTC. Its protein product is CASSQVRGTGAYEQYF. The J gene is TRBJ2-7, the V gene TRBV4-1; D perhaps matches TRBD2 (6 bases). V gave up 1 base and J gave up 2 bases, with 15 bases separating them. The CDR3 is 16 residues long. CDR1 is MGHRA, CDR2 YSYEKL, per germline.

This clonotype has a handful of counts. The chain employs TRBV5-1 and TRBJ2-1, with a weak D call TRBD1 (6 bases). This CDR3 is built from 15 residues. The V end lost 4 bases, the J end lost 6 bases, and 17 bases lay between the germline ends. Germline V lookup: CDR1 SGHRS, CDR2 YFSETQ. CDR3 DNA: TGCGCCAGCAGCGCCCGGGACATCGCCTTCAATGAGCAGTTCTTC. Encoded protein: CASSARDIAFNEQFF.

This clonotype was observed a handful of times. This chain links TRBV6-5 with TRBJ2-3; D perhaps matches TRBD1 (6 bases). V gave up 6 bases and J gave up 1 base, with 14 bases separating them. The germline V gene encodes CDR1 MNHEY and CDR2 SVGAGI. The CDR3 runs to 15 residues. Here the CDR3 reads CASSKQGSGTDTQYF. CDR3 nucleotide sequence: TGTGCCAGCAGCAAACAGGGTAGCGGCACAGATACGCAGTATTTT.

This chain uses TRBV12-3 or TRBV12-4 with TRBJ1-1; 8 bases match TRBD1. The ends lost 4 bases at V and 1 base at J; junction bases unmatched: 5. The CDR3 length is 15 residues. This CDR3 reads CASSSPQGGNTEAFF. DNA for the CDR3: TGTGCCAGCAGTTCGCCACAGGGGGGGAACACTGAAGCTTTCTTT.

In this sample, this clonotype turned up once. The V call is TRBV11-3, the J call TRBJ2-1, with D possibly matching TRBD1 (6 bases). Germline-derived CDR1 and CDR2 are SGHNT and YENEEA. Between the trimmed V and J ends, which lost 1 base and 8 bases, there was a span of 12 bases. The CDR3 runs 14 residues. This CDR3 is CASSLGAGVDEQFF. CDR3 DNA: TGTGCCAGCAGCTTAGGCGCAGGGGTGGATGAGCAGTTCTTC.

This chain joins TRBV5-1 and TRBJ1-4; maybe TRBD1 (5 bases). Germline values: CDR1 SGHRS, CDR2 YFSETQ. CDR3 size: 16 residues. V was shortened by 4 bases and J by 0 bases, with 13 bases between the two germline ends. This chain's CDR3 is CASSRGTLATNEKLFF. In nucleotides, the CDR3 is TGCGCCAGCAGCCGGGGGACGCTCGCAACTAATGAAAAACTGTTTTTT.

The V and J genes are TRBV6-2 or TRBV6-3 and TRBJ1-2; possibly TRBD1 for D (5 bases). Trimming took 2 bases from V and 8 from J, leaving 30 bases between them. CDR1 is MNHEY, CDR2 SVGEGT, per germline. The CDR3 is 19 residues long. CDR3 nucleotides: TGTGCCAGCAGTTACAGGGGTGATCGGCCTTTCCAATCGGCGAGAGGCTACACCTTC. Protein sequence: CASSYRGDRPFQSARGYTF.

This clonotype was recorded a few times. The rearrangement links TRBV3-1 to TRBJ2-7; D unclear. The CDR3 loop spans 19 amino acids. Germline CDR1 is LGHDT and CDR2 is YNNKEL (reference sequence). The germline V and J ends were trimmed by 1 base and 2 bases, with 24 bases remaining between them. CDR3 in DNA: TGTGCCAGCAGCCAAGTGGTAACGCGGCAGTCCCTTTTTACCTACGAGCAGTACTTC. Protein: CASSQVVTRQSLFTYEQYF.

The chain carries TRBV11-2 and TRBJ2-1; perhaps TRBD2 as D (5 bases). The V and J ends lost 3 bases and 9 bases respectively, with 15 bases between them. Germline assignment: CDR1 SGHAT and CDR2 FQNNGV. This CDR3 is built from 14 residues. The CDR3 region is CASSFGGVVSEQFF. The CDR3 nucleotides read TGTGCCAGCAGCTTCGGAGGAGTGGTCAGTGAGCAGTTCTTC.

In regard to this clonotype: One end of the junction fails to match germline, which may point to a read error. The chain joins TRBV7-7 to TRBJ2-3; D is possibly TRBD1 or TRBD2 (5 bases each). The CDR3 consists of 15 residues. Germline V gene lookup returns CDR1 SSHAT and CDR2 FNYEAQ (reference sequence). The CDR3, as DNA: TGTGCTAGCAGCCCCCACAGGACTCCCACAGATACGCAGTATTTT. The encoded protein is CASSPHRTPTDTQYF.

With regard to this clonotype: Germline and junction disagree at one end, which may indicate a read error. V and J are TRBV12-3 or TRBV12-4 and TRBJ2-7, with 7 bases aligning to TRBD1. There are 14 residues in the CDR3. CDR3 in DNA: TGCCTATTCTCATACAGGGGTTTATCCTACGAGCAGTACTTC. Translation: CLFSYRGLSYEQYF.

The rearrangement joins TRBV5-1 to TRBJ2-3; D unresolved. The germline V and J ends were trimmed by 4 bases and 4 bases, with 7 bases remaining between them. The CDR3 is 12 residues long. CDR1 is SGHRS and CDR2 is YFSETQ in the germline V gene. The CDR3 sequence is CASSQQADTQYF. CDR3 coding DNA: TGCGCCAGCAGCCAGCAGGCAGATACGCAGTATTTT.

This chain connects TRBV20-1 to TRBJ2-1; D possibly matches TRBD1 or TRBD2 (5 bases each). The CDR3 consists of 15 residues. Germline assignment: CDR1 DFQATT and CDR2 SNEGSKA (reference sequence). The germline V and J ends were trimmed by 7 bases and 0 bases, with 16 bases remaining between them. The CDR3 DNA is TGCAGTGGTAGTCCCGGGGCAAGCTCCTACAATGAGCAGTTCTTC. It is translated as CSGSPGASSYNEQFF.